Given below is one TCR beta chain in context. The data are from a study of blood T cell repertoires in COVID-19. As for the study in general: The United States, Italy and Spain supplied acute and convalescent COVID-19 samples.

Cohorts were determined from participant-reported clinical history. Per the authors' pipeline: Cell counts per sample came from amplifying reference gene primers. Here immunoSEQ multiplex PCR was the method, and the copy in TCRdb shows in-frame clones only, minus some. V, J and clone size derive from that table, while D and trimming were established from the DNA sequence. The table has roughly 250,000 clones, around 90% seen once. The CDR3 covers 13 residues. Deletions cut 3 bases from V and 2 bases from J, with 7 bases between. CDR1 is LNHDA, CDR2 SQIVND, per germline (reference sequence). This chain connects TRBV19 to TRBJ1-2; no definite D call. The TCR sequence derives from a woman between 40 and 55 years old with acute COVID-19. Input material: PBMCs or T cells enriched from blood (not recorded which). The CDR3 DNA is TGTGCCAGTAGTATGGGCAAAAACTATGGCTACACCTTC. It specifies CASSMGKNYGYTF. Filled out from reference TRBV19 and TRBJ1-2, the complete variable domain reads DGGITQSPKYLFRKEGQNVTLSCEQNLNHDAMYWYRQDPGQGLRLIYYSQIVNDFQKGDIAEGYSVSREKKESFPLTVTSAQKNPTAFYLCASSMGKNYGYTFGSGTRLTVV.